The entry below describes one TCR beta chain. Its antigen is undetermined. This sample is part of a study of monozygotic twins with inflammatory bowel disease. Notes on the study in general: Repertoire similarity did not differ between concordant and discordant twins, perhaps due to limited power.

The authors ran two nested PCRs of approximately 16 and 10 cycles on TCRalpha and TCRbeta cDNA. TCRdb reprocessed the 5' RACE reads, keeping one entry per CDR3 protein, no DNA. In all, the sample yields about 450,000 distinct CDR3 sequences. The sequenced sample was blood. The TCR was taken from a human donor with ulcerative colitis or Crohn's disease, or a healthy co-twin of an affected twin (not recorded which).

The CDR3 is CATSDPTGTDTQYF. The chain couples TRBV24-1 to TRBJ2-3; the D call of TRBD1 rests on TCRdb alone, since no DNA is present to check it. The CDR3 totals 14 residues. CDR1 is KGHDR and CDR2 is SFDVKD in the germline V gene.